What follows is one T cell receptor beta chain and its context. The sample belongs to a study of blood T cell repertoires in COVID-19. Study background: The samples span acute and convalescent COVID-19 from the United States, Italy and Spain.

The CDR3 has 14 amino acids. V lost 5 bases to trimming and J lost 2 bases; unmatched junction nucleotides: 1. Per germline, CDR1 SGHTA and CDR2 FQGNSA. Authors' processing steps: Nucleated cell counts were estimated from reference gene primer amplification. The assay was immunoSEQ multiplex PCR, and TCRdb's table has in-frame clones only and misses some. From that table come the V and J calls and clone size; the DNA was used to work out D and trimming. The sample contains roughly 190,000 clones, roughly 84% of which appear only once. The clonotype originates from a woman aged 30 to 39 who had been exposed to COVID-19. The sequenced sample consisted of PBMCs or T cells enriched from blood (not recorded which). The chain joins TRBV7-2 to TRBJ1-3; TRBD1 matches at 9 bases. Here the CDR3 reads CASSRTGAGNTIYF. CDR3 sequence (DNA): TGTGCCAGCAGCCGGACAGGGGCTGGAAACACCATATATTTT.